This TCR beta chain was retrieved from a study of blood T cells in healthy people across ages. This clonotype was observed a few times. For the second PCR, which ran for about 6 to 11 cycles, a sample-barcoded 5' primer and a J-beta primer mix were used. Each sample provided no less than 2.5 million CDR3-containing paired-end reads. TCRdb ran MiXCR on the 5' RACE reads and lists one entry per CDR3 protein. Of 1 million or so distinct CDR3 sequences detected, under 30% appear once; the ten largest clones hold less than 0.85%. V shed 3 bases and J shed 8 bases, with 11 bases lying between them. From germline, CDR1 is SGHTA and CDR2 FQGTGA. The CDR3 has 13 residues. These same records also appear under a second study, on T cells of mothers and their children.

Specimen: blood. The V gene is TRBV7-3, the J gene TRBJ1-3; perhaps TRBD1 as D (5 bases). The receptor comes from a girl under 10 years old in good health. In nucleotides, the CDR3 is TGTGCCAGCAGCTTGAAGACGGGGGACACCATATATTTT. The encoded protein is CASSLKTGDTIYF.